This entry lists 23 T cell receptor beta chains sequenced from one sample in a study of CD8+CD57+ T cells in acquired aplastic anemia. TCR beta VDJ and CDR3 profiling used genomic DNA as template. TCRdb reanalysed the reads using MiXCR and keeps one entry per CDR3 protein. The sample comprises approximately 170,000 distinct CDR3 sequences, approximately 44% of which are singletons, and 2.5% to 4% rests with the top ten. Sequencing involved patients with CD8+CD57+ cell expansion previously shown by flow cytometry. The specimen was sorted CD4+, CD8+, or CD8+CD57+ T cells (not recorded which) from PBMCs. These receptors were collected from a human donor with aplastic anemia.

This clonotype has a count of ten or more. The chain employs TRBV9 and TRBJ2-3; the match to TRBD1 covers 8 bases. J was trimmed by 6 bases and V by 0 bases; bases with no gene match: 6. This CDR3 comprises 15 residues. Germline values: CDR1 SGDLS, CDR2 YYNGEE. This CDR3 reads CASSVGQGAWDTQYF. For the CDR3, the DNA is TGTGCCAGCAGCGTAGGTCAGGGGGCCTGGGATACGCAGTATTTT.

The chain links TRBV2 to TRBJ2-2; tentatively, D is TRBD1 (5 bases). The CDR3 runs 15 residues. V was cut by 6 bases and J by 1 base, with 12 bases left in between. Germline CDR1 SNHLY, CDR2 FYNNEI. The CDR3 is CASSQVQGNTGELFF. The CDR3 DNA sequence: TGTGCCAGCAGCCAAGTTCAGGGGAACACCGGGGAGCTGTTTTTT. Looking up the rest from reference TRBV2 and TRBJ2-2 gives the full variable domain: EPEVTQTPSHQVTQMGQEVILRCVPISNHLYFYWYRQILGQKVEFLVSFYNNEISEKSEIFDDQFSVERPDGSNFTLKIRSTKLEDSAMYFCASSQVQGNTGELFFGEGSRLTVL.

The CDR3 spells CASWNTVDTQYF. The CDR3 DNA sequence: TGTGCCAGCTGGAATACGGTGGATACGCAGTATTTT. V and J are TRBV2 and TRBJ2-3; D is ambiguous. Germline V gives CDR1 SNHLY, CDR2 FYNNEI. The length of the CDR3 is 12 residues. V was trimmed by 8 bases and J by 6 bases, leaving 12 bases between them. Full variable domain (outside the CDR3, taken from reference TRBV2 and TRBJ2-3): EPEVTQTPSHQVTQMGQEVILRCVPISNHLYFYWYRQILGQKVEFLVSFYNNEISEKSEIFDDQFSVERPDGSNFTLKIRSTKLEDSAMYFCASWNTVDTQYFGPGTRLTVL.

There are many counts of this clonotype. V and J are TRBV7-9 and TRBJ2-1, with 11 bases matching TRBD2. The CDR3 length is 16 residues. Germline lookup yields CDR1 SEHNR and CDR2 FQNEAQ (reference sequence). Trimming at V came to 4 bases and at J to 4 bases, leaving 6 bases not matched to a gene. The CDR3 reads CASSSPGLAAYNEQFF. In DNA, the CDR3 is TGTGCCAGCAGCTCCCCGGGACTAGCGGCTTACAATGAGCAGTTCTTC.

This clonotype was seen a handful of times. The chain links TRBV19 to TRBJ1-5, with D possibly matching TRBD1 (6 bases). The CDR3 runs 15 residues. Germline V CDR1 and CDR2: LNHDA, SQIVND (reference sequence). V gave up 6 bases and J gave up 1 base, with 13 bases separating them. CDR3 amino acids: CASSLTGGSNQPQHF. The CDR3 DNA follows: TGTGCCAGTAGCCTGACAGGCGGGAGCAATCAGCCCCAGCATTTT.

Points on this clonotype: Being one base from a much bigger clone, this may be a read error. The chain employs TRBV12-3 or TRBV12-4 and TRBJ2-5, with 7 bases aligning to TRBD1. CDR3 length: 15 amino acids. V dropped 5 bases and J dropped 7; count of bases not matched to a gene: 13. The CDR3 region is CASSTDRWIGGTQYF. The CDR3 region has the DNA TGTGCCAGCAGTACGGACAGGTGGATTGGCGGGACCCAGTACTTC.

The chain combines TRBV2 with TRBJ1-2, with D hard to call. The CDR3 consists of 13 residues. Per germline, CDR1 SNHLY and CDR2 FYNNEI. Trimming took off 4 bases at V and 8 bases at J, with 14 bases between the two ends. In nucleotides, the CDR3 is TGTGCCAGCAGTGTGACGGCTAGCAGAGGCTACACCTTC. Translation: CASSVTASRGYTF.

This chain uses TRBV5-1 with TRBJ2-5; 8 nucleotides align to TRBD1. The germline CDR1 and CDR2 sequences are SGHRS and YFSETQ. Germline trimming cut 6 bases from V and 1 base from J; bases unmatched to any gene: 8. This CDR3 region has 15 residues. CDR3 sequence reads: CASKAGGYVQETQYF. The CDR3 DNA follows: TGCGCCAGCAAGGCAGGGGGCTATGTCCAAGAGACCCAGTACTTC.

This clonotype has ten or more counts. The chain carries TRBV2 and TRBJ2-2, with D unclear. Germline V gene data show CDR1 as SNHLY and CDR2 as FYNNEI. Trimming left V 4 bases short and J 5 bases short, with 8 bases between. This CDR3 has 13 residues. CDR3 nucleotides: TGTGCCAGCAGTGGTCAAGGGACCGGGGAGCTGTTTTTT. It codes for CASSGQGTGELFF.

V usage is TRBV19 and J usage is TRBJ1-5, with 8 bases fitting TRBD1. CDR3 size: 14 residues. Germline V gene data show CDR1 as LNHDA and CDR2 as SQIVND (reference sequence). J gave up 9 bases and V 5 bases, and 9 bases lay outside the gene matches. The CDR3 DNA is TGTGCCAGTAGTTCCAGGACAGGGACCGGGCCCCAGCATTTT. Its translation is CASSSRTGTGPQHF.

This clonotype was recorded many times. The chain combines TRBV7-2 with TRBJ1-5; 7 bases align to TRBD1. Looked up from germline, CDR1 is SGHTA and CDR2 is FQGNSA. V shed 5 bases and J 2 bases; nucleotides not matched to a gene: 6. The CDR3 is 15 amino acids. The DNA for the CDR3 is TGTGCCAGCAGCGCCCAGGGGGGCGGCAATCAGCCCCAGCATTTT. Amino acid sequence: CASSAQGGGNQPQHF.

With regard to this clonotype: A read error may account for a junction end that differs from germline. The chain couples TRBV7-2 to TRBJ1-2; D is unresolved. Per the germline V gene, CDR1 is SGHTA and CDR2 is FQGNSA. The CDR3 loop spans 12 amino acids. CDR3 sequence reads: CVSSHPGSGYTF. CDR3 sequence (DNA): TGCGTCAGCAGCCATCCCGGTTCTGGCTACACCTTC.

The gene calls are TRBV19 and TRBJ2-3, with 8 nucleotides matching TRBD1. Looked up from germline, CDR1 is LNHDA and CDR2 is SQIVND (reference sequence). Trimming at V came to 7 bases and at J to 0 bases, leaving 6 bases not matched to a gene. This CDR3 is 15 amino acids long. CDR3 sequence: CASNSAGGSTDTQYF. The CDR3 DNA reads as TGTGCCAGTAATTCGGCAGGGGGCAGCACAGATACGCAGTATTTT.

CDR3 coding DNA: TGCGGCGTTGGGGAATACGGTGAGCAGTACGTC. The encoded protein is CGVGEYGEQYV. The chain recombines TRBV29-1 with TRBJ2-7; D is ambiguous. CDR1 is SQVTM, CDR2 ANQGSEA, per germline. The CDR3 contains 11 residues.

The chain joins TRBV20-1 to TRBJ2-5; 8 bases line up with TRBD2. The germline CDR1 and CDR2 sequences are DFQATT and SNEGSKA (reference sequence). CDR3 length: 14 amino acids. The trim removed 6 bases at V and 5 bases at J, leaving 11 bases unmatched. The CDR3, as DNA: TGCAGTGCGAACGGGGCGGGGGGTGGTGAGACCCAGTACTTC. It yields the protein CSANGAGGGETQYF.

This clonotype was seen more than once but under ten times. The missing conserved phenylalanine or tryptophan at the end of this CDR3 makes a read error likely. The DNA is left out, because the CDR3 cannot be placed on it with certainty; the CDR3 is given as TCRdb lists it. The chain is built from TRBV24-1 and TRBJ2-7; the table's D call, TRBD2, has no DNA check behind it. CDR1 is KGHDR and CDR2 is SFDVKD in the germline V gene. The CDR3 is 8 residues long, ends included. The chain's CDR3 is CATRGLAG.

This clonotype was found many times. For the CDR3, the DNA is TGTGCCAGCCGAGTAGGGACTAACACCGGGACGGAGACCCAGTACTTC. This translates into CASRVGTNTGTETQYF. The chain combines TRBV2 with TRBJ2-5, with 7 bases aligning to TRBD2. After removal of 8 bases from V and 5 bases from J, the junction contained 17 bases not matched to a gene. CDR3 length equals 16 residues. Per the germline V gene, CDR1 is SNHLY and CDR2 is FYNNEI.

Here the CDR3 reads CSVPGQGAEQYF. The CDR3 DNA follows: TGCAGTGTCCCAGGACAGGGGGCCGAGCAGTACTTC. The gene calls are TRBV20-1 and TRBJ2-7; 11 bases fit TRBD1. The V segment lost 7 bases and the J segment 6 bases; nucleotides outside the gene matches: 5. The germline V gene encodes CDR1 DFQATT and CDR2 SNEGSKA (reference sequence). This CDR3 spans 12 amino acids.

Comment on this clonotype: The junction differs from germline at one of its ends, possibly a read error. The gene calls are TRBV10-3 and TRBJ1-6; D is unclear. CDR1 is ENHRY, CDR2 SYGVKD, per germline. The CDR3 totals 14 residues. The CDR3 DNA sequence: TGCGCCAGCCGAGGGCCCACAGATGAATCACCCCTCCACTTT. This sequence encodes CASRGPTDESPLHF.

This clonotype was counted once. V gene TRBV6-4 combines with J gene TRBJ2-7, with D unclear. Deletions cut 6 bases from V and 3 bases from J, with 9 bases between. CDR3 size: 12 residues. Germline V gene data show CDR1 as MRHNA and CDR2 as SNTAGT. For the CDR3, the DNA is TGTGCCAGCAGCCGCGACGTCTACGAGCAGTACTTC. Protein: CASSRDVYEQYF.

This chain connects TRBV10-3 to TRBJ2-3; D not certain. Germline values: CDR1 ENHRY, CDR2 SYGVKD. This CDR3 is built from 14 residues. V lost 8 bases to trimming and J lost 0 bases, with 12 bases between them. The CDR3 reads CAISDGPSTDTQYF. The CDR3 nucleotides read TGTGCCATCTCGGACGGACCTAGCACAGATACGCAGTATTTT.

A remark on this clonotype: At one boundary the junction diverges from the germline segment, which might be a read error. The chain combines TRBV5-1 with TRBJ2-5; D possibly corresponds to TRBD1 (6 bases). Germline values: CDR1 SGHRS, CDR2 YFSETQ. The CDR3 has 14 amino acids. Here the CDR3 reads CTSRKGQNQETQYF. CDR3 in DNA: TGCACCAGCAGGAAAGGACAGAACCAAGAGACCCAGTACTTC.

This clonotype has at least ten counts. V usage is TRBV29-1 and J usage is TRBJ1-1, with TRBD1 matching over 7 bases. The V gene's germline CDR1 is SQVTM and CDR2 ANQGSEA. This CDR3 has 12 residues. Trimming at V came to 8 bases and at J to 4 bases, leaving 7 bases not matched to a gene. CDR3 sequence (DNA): TGCAGCACAAACAGGGGAGTCACTGAAGCTTTCTTT. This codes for CSTNRGVTEAFF.